This T cell receptor beta chain was documented in a study of blood T cell repertoires in COVID-19. Study overall: The samples span acute and convalescent COVID-19 from the United States, Italy and Spain. PBMCs, B-cell-depleted T cells, or T cells provided the cDNA or gDNA that made up the material.

This table comes from immunoSEQ multiplex PCR, and its TCRdb copy is limited to in-frame clones, with some not included. This repertoire shows about 100,000 clones, almost 95% found once; its top ten account for approximately 5.4%. Trimming took 3 bases from V and 2 from J; bases not matched to a gene: 4. This CDR3 region has 15 residues. Germline V lookup: CDR1 SGDLS, CDR2 YYNGEE. The sample was peripheral blood. The clonotype comes from a man aged 50 to 60 with active COVID-19. The V call is TRBV9, the J call TRBJ2-3; 9 positions match TRBD2. CDR3 in DNA: TGTGCCAGCAGCGCCAGCGGGAGGCCCACAGATACGCAGTATTTT. Translated, it gives CASSASGRPTDTQYF.